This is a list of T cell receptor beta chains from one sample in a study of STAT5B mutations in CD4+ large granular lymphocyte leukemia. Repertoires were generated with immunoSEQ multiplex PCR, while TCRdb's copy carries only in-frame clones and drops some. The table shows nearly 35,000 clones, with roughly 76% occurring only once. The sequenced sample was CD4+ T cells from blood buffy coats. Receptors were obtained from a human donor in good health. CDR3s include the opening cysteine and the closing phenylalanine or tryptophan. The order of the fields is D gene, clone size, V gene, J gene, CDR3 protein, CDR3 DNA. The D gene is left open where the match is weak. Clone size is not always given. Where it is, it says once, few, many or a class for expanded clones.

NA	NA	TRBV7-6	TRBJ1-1	CASTAKAVGGDTEAFF	TGTGCCAGCACCGCGAAGGCGGTCGGTGGTGACACTGAAGCTTTCTTT
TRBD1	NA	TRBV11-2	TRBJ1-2	CASSSGGRGYGYTF	TGTGCCAGCAGCTCAGGGGGCAGGGGCTATGGCTACACCTTC
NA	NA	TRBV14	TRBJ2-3	CASSLTEASRDSGYTDTQYF	TGTGCCAGCAGCCTCACAGAGGCCTCCAGGGACTCGGGATACACAGATACGCAGTATTTT
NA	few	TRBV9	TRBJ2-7	CASSVGTQTYEQYF	TGTGCCAGCAGCGTAGGGACCCAGACCTACGAGCAGTACTTC
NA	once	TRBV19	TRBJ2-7	CASTTGGGNYEQYF	TGTGCCAGTACCACAGGGGGGGGGAACTACGAGCAGTACTTC
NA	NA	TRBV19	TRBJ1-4	CASSMGGKLFF	TGTGCCAGTAGTATGGGGGGAAAACTGTTTTTT
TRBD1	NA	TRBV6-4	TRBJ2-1	CASRKWDSSYNEQFF	TGTGCCAGCAGGAAGTGGGACAGTTCCTACAATGAGCAGTTCTTC
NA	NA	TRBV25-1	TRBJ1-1	CASSASGRTEAFF	TGTGCCAGCAGTGCCTCAGGGAGGACTGAAGCTTTCTTT
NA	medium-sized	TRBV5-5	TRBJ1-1	CASRNMNTEAFF	TGTGCCAGCAGGAATATGAACACTGAAGCTTTCTTT
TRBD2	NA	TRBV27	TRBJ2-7	CASRAASGGAGDEQYF	TGTGCCAGCAGGGCCGCTAGCGGGGGGGCCGGGGACGAGCAGTACTTC
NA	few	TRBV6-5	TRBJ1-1	CASSYASQGTNTEAFF	TGTGCCAGCAGTTACGCCTCGCAAGGTACGAACACTGAAGCTTTCTTT
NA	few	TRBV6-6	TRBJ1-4	CASSQGDALGNEKLFF	TGTGCCAGCAGCCAAGGGGACGCCCTAGGTAATGAAAAACTGTTTTTT
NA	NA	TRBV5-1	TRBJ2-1	CASSLQASGNEQFF	TGCGCCAGCAGCTTGCAGGCCAGTGGAAATGAGCAGTTCTTC
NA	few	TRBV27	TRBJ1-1	CASSRTGTEAFF	TGTGCCAGCAGTCGGACGGGCACTGAAGCTTTCTTT
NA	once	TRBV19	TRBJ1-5	CASRTLQGGQPQHF	TGTGCCAGTAGGACCCTTCAGGGAGGTCAGCCCCAGCATTTT
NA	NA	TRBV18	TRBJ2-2	CASSPRTVNTGELFF	TGTGCCAGCTCACCGAGGACAGTTAACACCGGGGAGCTGTTTTTT
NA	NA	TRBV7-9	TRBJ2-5	CASSLEGTPPRETQYF	TGTGCCAGCAGCTTAGAGGGGACCCCCCCGCGGGAGACCCAGTACTTC
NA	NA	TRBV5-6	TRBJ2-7	CASSRGQFYEQYF	TGTGCCAGCAGCCGTGGACAGTTCTACGAGCAGTACTTC
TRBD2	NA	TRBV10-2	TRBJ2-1	CASGTGGSYNEQFF	TGCGCCAGCGGGACGGGGGGCTCCTACAATGAGCAGTTCTTC
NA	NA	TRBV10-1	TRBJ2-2	CASSEAQTGELFF	TGCGCCAGCAGTGAGGCCCAGACCGGGGAGCTGTTTTTT
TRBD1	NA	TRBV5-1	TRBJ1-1	CASSFDRADTEAFF	TGCGCCAGCAGCTTCGACAGGGCGGACACTGAAGCTTTCTTT
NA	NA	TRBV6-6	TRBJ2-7	CASSYLTERGEQYF	TGTGCCAGCAGTTACTTAACGGAAAGAGGCGAGCAGTACTTC
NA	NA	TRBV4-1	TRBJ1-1	CASSQGLEGLNTEAFF	TGCGCCAGCAGCCAAGGTTTGGAGGGACTGAACACTGAAGCTTTCTTT
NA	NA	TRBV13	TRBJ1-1	CASSPLFLMNTEAFF	TGTGCCAGCAGCCCCCTTTTTCTGATGAACACTGAAGCTTTCTTT